This T cell receptor (beta chain) was found in a study of CD8+ T cells in alopecia areata. Study summary: The study gave tofacitinib for 6 to 18 months, then 6 months off drug.

Extracted RNA was reverse transcribed into cDNA, the sequencing template. Clones were read by immunoSEQ multiplex PCR, and TCRdb kept only the in-frame ones, dropping some. The sample has over 150,000 clones, 55% to 75% seen once. The sample's treatment: oral pan-JAK inhibitor, 5-10 mg twice daily. A FACSAria was used to sort CD4+ and CD8+ T cells. These cells came from PBMCs. Germline V CDR1 and CDR2: SNHLY, FYNNEI. The CDR3 contains 12 residues. V was shortened by 8 bases and J by 2 bases, with 10 bases between the two germline ends. The J gene is TRBJ2-7, the V gene TRBV2; D is perhaps TRBD1 or TRBD2 (6 bases each). The material sequenced was CD4+ T cells sorted from blood, taken at week 24, from a patient treated with tofacitinib. The clonotype comes from a human donor with alopecia areata. DNA of the CDR3: TGTGCCAGCCGGGGGCTTCCCTACGAGCAGTACTTC. Its protein is CASRGLPYEQYF.